The rows below give T cell receptor beta chains drawn from one sample of a study of blood T cell repertoires in COVID-19. Sequenced by immunoSEQ multiplex PCR; TCRdb stores in-frame clones only, minus some. The sample yields about 130,000 clones, more than 75% seen once. Sequencing was done on a sample of peripheral blood. All receptors derive from a human donor in a cohort sampled during active COVID-19. CDR3s include the opening cysteine and the closing phenylalanine or tryptophan. Each record gives: CDR3 DNA, CDR3 protein, V gene, J gene, D gene, clone size. The D gene is left open where the match is weak. Expanded clones are given a class, and other clones once, few, many or no size at all.

TGTGCCAGCAGCCGTGACCTAAAGGGGATTCAGTACTTC	CASSRDLKGIQYF	TRBV11-2	TRBJ2-4	.	.
TGTGCCACCAGTCGCCCTTACGGGAGTAAAGAGACCCAGTACTTC	CATSRPYGSKETQYF	TRBV24-1	TRBJ2-5	.	.
TGTGCCAGTAGTAAGCGAGAATACAGGGAGACCCAGTACTTC	CASSKREYRETQYF	TRBV19	TRBJ2-5	.	.
TGTGCCAGCAGCCCCCGACAGCCTGCGTATAGCTACGAGCAGTACTTC	CASSPRQPAYSYEQYF	TRBV27	TRBJ2-7	.	.
TGTGCCAGCAGCTTAGAACAGGGGAAGCAGTACTTC	CASSLEQGKQYF	TRBV7-9	TRBJ2-7	TRBD1	.
TGTGCCAGCAGTTTTCCTAGCGGGAGGGCCTGGAGTGAGCAGTTCTTC	CASSFPSGRAWSEQFF	TRBV27	TRBJ2-1	TRBD2	.
TGTGCCATCACCGCGGCAGGGGGGACCTATGGCTACACCTTC	CAITAAGGTYGYTF	TRBV10-3	TRBJ1-2	TRBD1	once
TGTGCCATCAGTGACCTAGCGGGAGCTGACATTCAGTACTTC	CAISDLAGADIQYF	TRBV10-3	TRBJ2-4	TRBD2	.
TGCGCCAGCAGTGAGTCGGTGCCTAGCGTCCGGGAGCTGTTTTTT	CASSESVPSVRELFF	TRBV10-2	TRBJ2-2	.	few
TGTGCCAGCTCACCCGACCCACAGGGTGAGCAGTTCTTC	CASSPDPQGEQFF	TRBV18	TRBJ2-1	.	.
TGCGCCAGCAGCTACGGACAGTTTGGCAACGAGCAGTACTTC	CASSYGQFGNEQYF	TRBV5-1	TRBJ2-7	.	.
TGTGCCAGCTCACCGCAGGGGGCTAATGGAAACACCATATATTTT	CASSPQGANGNTIYF	TRBV18	TRBJ1-3	TRBD1	.